Included here is one TCR beta chain sequence, with context. Under the authors' procedure: Estimation of nucleated cell counts was performed using reference gene primer amplification. Generated by immunoSEQ multiplex PCR, the TCRdb table keeps only in-frame clones and is missing some. The DNA was the basis for D and trimming; V, J and clone size are from that table. The sample lists about 130,000 clones; around 78% were seen once. These data are taken from a study of blood T cell repertoires in COVID-19. Study context: Some COVID-19 samples were acute and others convalescent; all came from the United States, Italy and Spain. T cells, B-cell-depleted T cells, or PBMCs provided the cDNA or gDNA that served as material.

The sequence derives from a human donor in a cohort sampled during active COVID-19. The material sequenced was peripheral blood.

The chain's CDR3 is CASSLSDRGSNQPQHF. CDR3 sequence (DNA): TGTGCCAGCAGCCTCTCGGACAGGGGGAGCAATCAGCCCCAGCATTTT. The V call is TRBV3-1 (or the pseudogene TRBV3-2), the J call TRBJ1-5; 10 nucleotides agree with TRBD1. Per germline, CDR1 LGHDT and CDR2 YNNKEL (reference sequence). V trimming: 4 bases; J trimming: 1 base; junction bases outside the gene matches: 4. The CDR3 spans 16 residues.